This TCR beta chain came from a study of T cell responses to AZD1222 COVID-19 vaccine. Study results and caveats: Repertoire collection took place solely once the T cell response had peaked.

With 2 bases removed from V and 0 bases from J, the gap between germline ends came to 7 bases. The CDR3 is 15 amino acids. From germline, CDR1 is SNHLY and CDR2 FYNNEI. The protocol was immunoSEQ multiplex PCR, while the TCRdb copy is restricted to in-frame clones and leaves out a portion. The sample contains 130,000 to 150,000 clones, 90% to 95% of which appear only once. As for this clone: As yet, its antigen is unknown.

The chain uses TRBV2 and TRBJ2-2, with unresolved D. The sequenced sample was peripheral blood, obtained after recovery from COVID-19. The receptor comes from an adult who had recovered from COVID-19. CDR3 DNA: TGTGCCAGCAGTGAATATCAGACGAACACCGGGGAGCTGTTTTTT. Its translation: CASSEYQTNTGELFF. Combining the CDR3 with reference TRBV2 and TRBJ2-2 gives the whole variable domain EPEVTQTPSHQVTQMGQEVILRCVPISNHLYFYWYRQILGQKVEFLVSFYNNEISEKSEIFDDQFSVERPDGSNFTLKIRSTKLEDSAMYFCASSEYQTNTGELFFGEGSRLTVL.